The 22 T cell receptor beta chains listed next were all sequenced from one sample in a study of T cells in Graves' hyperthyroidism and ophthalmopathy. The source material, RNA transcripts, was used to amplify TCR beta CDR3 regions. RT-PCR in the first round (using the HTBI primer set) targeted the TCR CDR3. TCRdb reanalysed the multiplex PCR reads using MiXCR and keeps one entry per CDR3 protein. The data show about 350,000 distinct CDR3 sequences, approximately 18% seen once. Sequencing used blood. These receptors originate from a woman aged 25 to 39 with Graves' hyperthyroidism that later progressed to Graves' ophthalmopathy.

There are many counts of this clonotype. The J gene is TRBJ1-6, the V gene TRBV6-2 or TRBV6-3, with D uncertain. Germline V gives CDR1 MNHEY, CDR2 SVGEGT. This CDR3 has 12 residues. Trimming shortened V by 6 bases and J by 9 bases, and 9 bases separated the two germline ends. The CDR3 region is CASSGVGSPLHF. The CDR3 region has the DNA TGTGCCAGCAGCGGGGTCGGTTCACCCCTCCACTTT.

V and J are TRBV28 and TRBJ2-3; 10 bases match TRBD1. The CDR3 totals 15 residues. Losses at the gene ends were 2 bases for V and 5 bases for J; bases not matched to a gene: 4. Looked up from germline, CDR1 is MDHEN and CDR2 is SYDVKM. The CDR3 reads CASSLAGQGGDTQYF. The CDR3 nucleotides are TGTGCCAGCAGTTTAGCCGGACAGGGGGGAGATACGCAGTATTTT.

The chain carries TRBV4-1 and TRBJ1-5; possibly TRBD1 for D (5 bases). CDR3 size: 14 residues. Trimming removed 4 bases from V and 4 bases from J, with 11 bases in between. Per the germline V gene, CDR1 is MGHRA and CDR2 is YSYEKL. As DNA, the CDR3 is TGCGCCAGCAGCCTCGGGACGCAGAATCAGCCCCAGCATTTT. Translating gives CASSLGTQNQPQHF.

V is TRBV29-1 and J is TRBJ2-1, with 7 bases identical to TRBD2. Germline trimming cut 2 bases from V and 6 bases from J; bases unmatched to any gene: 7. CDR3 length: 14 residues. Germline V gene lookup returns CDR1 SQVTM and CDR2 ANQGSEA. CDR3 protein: CSVEFGGGANEQFF. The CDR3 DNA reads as TGCAGCGTTGAATTTGGGGGAGGGGCCAATGAGCAGTTCTTC.

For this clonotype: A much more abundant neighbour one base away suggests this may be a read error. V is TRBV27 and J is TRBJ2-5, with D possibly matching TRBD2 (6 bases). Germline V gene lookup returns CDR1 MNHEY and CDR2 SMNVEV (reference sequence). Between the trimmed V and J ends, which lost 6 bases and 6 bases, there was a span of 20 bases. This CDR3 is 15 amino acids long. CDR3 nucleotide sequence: TGTGCCAGCAGCCCCGGGGCCGGACTAAAACAGACCCAGTACTTC. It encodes CASSPGAGLKQTQYF.

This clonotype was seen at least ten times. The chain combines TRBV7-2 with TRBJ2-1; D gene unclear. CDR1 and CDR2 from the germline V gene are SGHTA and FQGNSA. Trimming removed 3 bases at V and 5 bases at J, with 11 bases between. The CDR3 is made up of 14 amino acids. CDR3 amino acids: CASSFDDSNNEQFF. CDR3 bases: TGTGCCAGCAGCTTCGATGACTCGAACAATGAGCAGTTCTTC.

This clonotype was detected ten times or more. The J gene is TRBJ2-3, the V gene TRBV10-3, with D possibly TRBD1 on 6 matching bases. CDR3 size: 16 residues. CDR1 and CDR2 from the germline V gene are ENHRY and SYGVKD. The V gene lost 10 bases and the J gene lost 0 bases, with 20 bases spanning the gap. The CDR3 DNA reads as TGTGCCACCCTTAATACGGACAGCACTAGCACAGATACGCAGTATTTT. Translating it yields CATLNTDSTSTDTQYF.

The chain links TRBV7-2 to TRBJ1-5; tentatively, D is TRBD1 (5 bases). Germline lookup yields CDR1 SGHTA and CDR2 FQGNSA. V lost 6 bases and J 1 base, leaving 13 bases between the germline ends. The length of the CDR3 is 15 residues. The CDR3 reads CASRSGWESNQPQHF. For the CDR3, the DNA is TGTGCCAGCAGATCAGGGTGGGAAAGCAATCAGCCCCAGCATTTT.

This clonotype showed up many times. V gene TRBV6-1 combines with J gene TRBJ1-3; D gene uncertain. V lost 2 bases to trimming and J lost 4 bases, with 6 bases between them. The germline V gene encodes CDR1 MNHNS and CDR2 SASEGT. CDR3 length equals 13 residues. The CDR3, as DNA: TGTGCCAGCAGTGAAATGGGCGGAAACACCATATATTTT. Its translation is CASSEMGGNTIYF.

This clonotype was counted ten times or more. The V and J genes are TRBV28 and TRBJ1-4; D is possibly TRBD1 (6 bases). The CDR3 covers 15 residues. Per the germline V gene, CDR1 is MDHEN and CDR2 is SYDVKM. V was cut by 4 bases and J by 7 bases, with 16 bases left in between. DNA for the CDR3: TGTGCCAGCAGTTCCCGGTGGCAGGGGCCTGAAAAACTGTTTTTT. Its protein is CASSSRWQGPEKLFF.

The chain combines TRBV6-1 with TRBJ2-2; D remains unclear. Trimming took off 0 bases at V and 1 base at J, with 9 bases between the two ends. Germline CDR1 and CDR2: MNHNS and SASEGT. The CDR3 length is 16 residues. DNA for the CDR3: TGTGCCAGCAGTGAAGCCGTACTCCTGAACACCGGGGAGCTGTTTTTT. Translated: CASSEAVLLNTGELFF.

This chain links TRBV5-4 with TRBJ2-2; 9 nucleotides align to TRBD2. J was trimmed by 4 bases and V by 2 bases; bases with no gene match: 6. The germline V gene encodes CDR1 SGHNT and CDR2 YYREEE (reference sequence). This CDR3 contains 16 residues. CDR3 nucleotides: TGTGCCAGCAGCTTAAAAAGCGGGGGGCGCACCGGGGAGCTGTTTTTT. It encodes CASSLKSGGRTGELFF.

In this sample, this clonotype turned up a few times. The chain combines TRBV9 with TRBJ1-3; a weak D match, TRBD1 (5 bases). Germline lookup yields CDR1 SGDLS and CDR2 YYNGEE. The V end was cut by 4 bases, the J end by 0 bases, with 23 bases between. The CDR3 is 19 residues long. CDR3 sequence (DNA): TGTGCCAGCAGCTCACGGACATCCTTCCTTAAGGTCTCTGGAAACACCATATATTTT. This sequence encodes CASSSRTSFLKVSGNTIYF.

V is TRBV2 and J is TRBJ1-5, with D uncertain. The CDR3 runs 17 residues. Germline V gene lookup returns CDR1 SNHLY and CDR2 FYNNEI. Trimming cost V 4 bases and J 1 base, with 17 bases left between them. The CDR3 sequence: CASSGKRLPQSNQPQHF. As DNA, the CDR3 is TGTGCCAGCAGTGGCAAACGTCTACCCCAAAGCAATCAGCCCCAGCATTTT.

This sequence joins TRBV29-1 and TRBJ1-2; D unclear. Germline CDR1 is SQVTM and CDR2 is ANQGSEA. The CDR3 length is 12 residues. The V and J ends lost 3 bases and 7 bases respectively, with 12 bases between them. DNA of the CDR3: TGCAGCGTTGAGGGTTTAGAGGTTGGCTACACCTTC. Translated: CSVEGLEVGYTF.

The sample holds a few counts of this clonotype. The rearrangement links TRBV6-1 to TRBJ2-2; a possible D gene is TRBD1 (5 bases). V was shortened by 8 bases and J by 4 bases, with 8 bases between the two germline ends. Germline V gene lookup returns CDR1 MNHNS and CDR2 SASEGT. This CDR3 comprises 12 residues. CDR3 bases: TGTGCCAGCGGGGCCGGCACCGGGGAGCTGTTTTTT. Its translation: CASGAGTGELFF.

CDR3 sequence (DNA): TGTGCCAGCAGCTTGGGGACAGGGGGCCGGGAGGAGACCCAGTACTTC. Amino acids: CASSLGTGGREETQYF. V is TRBV5-4 and J is TRBJ2-5, with TRBD1 matching over 11 bases. V gave up 0 bases and J gave up 5 bases; unmatched junction bases: 6. Germline CDR1 is SGHNT and CDR2 is YYREEE (reference sequence). The CDR3 loop spans 16 amino acids.

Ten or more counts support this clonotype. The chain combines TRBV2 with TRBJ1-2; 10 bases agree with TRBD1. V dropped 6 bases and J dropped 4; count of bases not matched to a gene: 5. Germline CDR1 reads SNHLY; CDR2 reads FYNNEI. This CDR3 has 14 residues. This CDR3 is CASSETGGAYGYTF. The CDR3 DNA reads TGTGCCAGCAGCGAGACAGGGGGCGCCTATGGCTACACCTTC.

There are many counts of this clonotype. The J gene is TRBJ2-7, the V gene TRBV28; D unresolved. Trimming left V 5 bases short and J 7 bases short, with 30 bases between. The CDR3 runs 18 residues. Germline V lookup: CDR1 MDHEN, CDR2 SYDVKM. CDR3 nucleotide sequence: TGTGCCAGCAGTCTTCACGCGGAACGAACGATTAGGCTCTCTGAGCAGTACTTC. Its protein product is CASSLHAERTIRLSEQYF. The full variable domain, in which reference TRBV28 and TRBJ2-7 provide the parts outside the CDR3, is DVKVTQSSRYLVKRTGEKVFLECVQDMDHENMFWYRQDPGLGLRLIYFSYDVKMKEKGDIPEGYSVSREKKERFSLILESASTNQTSMYLCASSLHAERTIRLSEQYFGPGTRLTVT.

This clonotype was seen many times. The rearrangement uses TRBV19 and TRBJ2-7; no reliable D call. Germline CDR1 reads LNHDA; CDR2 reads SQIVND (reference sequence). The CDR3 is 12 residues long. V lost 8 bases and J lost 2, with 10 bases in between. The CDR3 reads CASSDGAYEQYF. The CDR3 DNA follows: TGTGCCAGTTCCGACGGAGCCTACGAGCAGTACTTC.

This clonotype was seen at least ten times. The CDR3 region is CASSRSYQPQHF. The CDR3 nucleotides read TGTGCCAGCAGCCGATCCTATCAGCCCCAGCATTTT. The rearrangement links TRBV12-3 or TRBV12-4 to TRBJ1-5; no reliable D call. The CDR3 runs to 12 residues. Trimming left V 6 bases short and J 5 bases short, with 8 bases between.

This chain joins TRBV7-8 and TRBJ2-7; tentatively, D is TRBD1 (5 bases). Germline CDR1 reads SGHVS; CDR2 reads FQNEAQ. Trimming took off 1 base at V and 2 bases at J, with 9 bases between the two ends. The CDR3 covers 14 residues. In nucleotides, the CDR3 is TGTGCCAGCAGCTTAGTCCAGGGTACCTACGAGCAGTACTTC. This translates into CASSLVQGTYEQYF.